This paragraph covers one TCR beta chain sequence. It was across several immunoSEQ plates that each subset's genomic DNA was evenly split. This table comes from immunoSEQ multiplex PCR, and its TCRdb copy is limited to in-frame clones, with some not included. This table has 550,000 to 700,000 clones, less than 80% appearing once. The data were taken from a study of shared clonotypes between healthy human individuals. A split of CD4+ cells into CD45RA+ naive and CD45RA-negative memory subsets was performed. Per the germline V gene, CDR1 is MNHEY and CDR2 is SMNVEV (reference sequence). V gave up 3 bases and J gave up 3 bases; unmatched junction bases: 10. The CDR3 covers 16 residues.

J is TRBJ2-7 and V is TRBV27; 8 bases map to TRBD1. The sequenced sample consisted of memory CD4+ T cells sorted from blood. Indicated subset: CD45RA-negative fraction. This TCR came from a woman aged 25 to 39 in good health. The CDR3 region is CASSFRRQGRHYEQYF. CDR3 DNA: TGTGCCAGCAGTTTCCGCCGACAGGGGCGTCACTACGAGCAGTACTTC.